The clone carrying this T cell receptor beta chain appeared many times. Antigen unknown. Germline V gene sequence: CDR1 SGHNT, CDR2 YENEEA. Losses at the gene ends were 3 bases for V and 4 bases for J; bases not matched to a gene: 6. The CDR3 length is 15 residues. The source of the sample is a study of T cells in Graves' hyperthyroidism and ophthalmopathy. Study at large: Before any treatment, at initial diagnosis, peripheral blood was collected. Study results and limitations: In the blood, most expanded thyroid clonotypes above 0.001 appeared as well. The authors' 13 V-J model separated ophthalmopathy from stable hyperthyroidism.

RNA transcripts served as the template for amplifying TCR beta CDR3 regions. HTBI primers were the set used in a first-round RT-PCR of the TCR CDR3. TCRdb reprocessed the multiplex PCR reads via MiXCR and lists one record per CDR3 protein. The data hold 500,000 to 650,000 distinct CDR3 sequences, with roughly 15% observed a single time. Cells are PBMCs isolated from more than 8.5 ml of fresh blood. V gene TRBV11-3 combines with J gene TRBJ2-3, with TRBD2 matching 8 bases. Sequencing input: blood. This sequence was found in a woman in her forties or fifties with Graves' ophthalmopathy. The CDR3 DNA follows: TGTGCCAGCAGCTTGGGGCGGGAGGCCTCAGATACGCAGTATTTT. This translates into CASSLGREASDTQYF.